The rows below give T cell receptor beta chains drawn from one sample of a study of OX40 agonist ivuxolimab in advanced cancers. Profiled with immunoSEQ multiplex PCR; TCRdb holds only in-frame clones, not every one. Of under 60,000 clones listed, around four fifths are singletons. Sequenced here: CD4+ or CD8+ T cells sorted from blood, sampled in a trial of the OX40 agonist ivuxolimab. The receptors derive from an adult with an advanced solid tumor such as melanoma, head and neck, liver or kidney cancer. Each CDR3 is given with its conserved first and last residue. Fields, in order: clone size, J gene, V gene, CDR3 length, D gene, CDR3 protein, CDR3 DNA. A D gene is named only where the DNA matches it firmly. Clone size is stated in some rows and not others, as once, few, many or a class when expanded.

>NA|TRBJ1-5|TRBV10-3|12|NA
CATQTGDEPQHF
TGTGCCACCCAAACCGGGGACGAGCCCCAGCATTTT
>NA|TRBJ1-2|TRBV7-9|15|NA
CASSPAGPRDYGYTF
TGTGCCAGCAGCCCAGCGGGTCCGAGGGACTATGGCTACACCTTC
>NA|TRBJ2-7|TRBV6-6|14|TRBD1
CASSSGTGSYEQYF
TGTGCCAGCAGCTCCGGGACAGGGTCATACGAGCAGTACTTC
>NA|TRBJ1-5|TRBV2|14|NA
CASSQDGSNQPQHF
TGTGCCAGCAGTCAGGACGGTAGCAATCAGCCCCAGCATTTT
>NA|TRBJ1-4|TRBV5-1|14|NA
CASSLQGGGEKLFF
TGCGCCAGCAGCTTGCAGGGAGGAGGAGAAAAACTGTTTTTT
>NA|TRBJ1-6|TRBV4-2|16|TRBD1
CASSQPGTGGNSPLHF
TGTGCCAGCAGCCAGCCCGGGACAGGGGGTAATTCACCCCTCCACTTT
>NA|TRBJ2-7|TRBV6-5|14|TRBD2
CASSYGTGGSEQYF
TGTGCCAGCAGTTACGGGACGGGGGGGTCCGAGCAGTACTTC
>NA|TRBJ2-7|TRBV28|13|TRBD2
CASISGGSTEQYF
TGTGCCAGCATTAGCGGGGGGTCAACGGAGCAGTACTTC
>NA|TRBJ1-5|TRBV10-3|16|NA
CAISADQVRVGQPQHF
TGTGCCATCAGTGCAGATCAAGTTAGGGTAGGACAGCCCCAGCATTTT
>NA|TRBJ2-5|TRBV6-5|14|NA
CASSYGTGRETQYF
TGTGCCAGCAGTTACGGAACCGGGCGAGAGACCCAGTACTTC
>NA|TRBJ1-5|TRBV7-7|15|NA
CASSLTFRVFQPQHF
TGTGCTAGCAGCTTAACCTTCAGGGTATTTCAGCCCCAGCATTTT
>NA|TRBJ2-7|TRBV6-1|15|TRBD2
CASMRTSGGANEQYF
TGTGCCAGCATGAGGACTAGCGGGGGGGCTAACGAGCAGTACTTC
>NA|TRBJ1-1|TRBV25-1|14|NA
CASSDQDGFGEAFF
TGTGCCAGCAGTGATCAGGACGGTTTCGGTGAAGCTTTCTTT
>NA|TRBJ2-5|TRBV19|14|NA
CASSMWRGQETQYF
TGTGCCAGTAGTATGTGGCGAGGGCAAGAGACCCAGTACTTC
>NA|TRBJ2-2|TRBV28|16|TRBD1
CASRLPGQGSTGELFF
TGTGCCAGCAGACTACCGGGACAGGGGTCCACCGGGGAGCTGTTTTTT
>NA|TRBJ1-2|TRBV10-3|14|NA
CAISEWEGSRGYTF
TGTGCCATCAGTGAGTGGGAAGGGTCTCGGGGCTACACCTTC
>NA|TRBJ1-6|TRBV5-1|16|NA
CASSFMLPSPNSPLHF
TGCGCCAGCAGCTTCATGTTACCATCTCCAAATTCACCCCTCCACTTT
>NA|TRBJ1-1|TRBV5-1|14|TRBD1
CASSLGQGRTEAFF
TGCGCCAGCAGCTTAGGACAGGGGCGCACTGAAGCTTTCTTT
>few|TRBJ2-5|TRBV5-1|15|NA
CASSLYGVLQETQYF
TGCGCCAGCAGCTTGTACGGGGTTCTCCAAGAGACCCAGTACTTC
>NA|TRBJ1-1|TRBV4-3|19|NA
CASSQARAWDPGVNTEAFF
TGCGCCAGCAGCCAAGCGAGGGCATGGGATCCTGGGGTGAACACTGAAGCTTTCTTT
>NA|TRBJ2-7|TRBV6-6|14|NA
CASSPYDKSYEQYF
TGTGCCAGCAGCCCTTACGACAAATCCTACGAGCAGTACTTC
>NA|TRBJ1-3|TRBV7-2|14|NA
CASSLANSGNTIYF
TGTGCCAGCAGCTTAGCTAACTCTGGAAACACCATATATTTT
>NA|TRBJ1-6|TRBV5-4|15|NA
CASSIGDSYNSPLHF
TGTGCCAGCAGCATAGGGGACTCCTATAATTCACCCCTCCACTTT
>NA|TRBJ2-1|TRBV19|15|TRBD2
CASRATSGVNNEQFF
TGTGCCAGTAGGGCAACTAGCGGGGTAAACAATGAGCAGTTCTTC
>NA|TRBJ1-2|TRBV6-1|12|NA
CASTEDTRGYTF
TGTGCCAGCACCGAAGACACTCGTGGCTACACCTTC
>NA|TRBJ1-6|TRBV7-8|14|NA
CASSRPGTYSPLHF
TGTGCCAGCAGCCGACCTGGGACCTATTCACCCCTCCACTTT
>NA|TRBJ1-6|TRBV28|16|NA
CASNLGGWSGGSPLHF
TGTGCCAGCAACCTAGGGGGTTGGTCAGGCGGTAGTCCCCTCCACTTT
>NA|TRBJ2-3|TRBV14|16|TRBD1
CASSLLVTGGTDTQYF
TGTGCCAGCAGCCTCCTCGTGACAGGGGGCACAGATACGCAGTATTTT
>NA|TRBJ2-7|TRBV10-3|14|TRBD2
CAIRTDGEGSEQYF
TGTGCCATCAGGACCGACGGGGAGGGGTCCGAGCAGTACTTC
>NA|TRBJ1-6|TRBV5-4|13|NA
CASSLGPDSPLHF
TGTGCCAGCAGCTTGGGGCCCGATTCACCCCTCCACTTT
>NA|TRBJ1-2|TRBV7-9|13|NA
CASSLRDFHGYTF
TGTGCCAGCAGCCTCCGGGATTTCCATGGCTACACCTTC
>NA|TRBJ1-4|TRBV19|14|NA
CASSAGTRNEKLFF
TGTGCCAGTAGCGCCGGGACACGGAATGAAAAACTGTTTTTT
>NA|TRBJ2-7|TRBV10-3|12|NA
CAIKPLEGEQYF
TGTGCCATCAAGCCCTTAGAGGGGGAGCAGTACTTC
>NA|TRBJ2-6|TRBV5-1|15|NA
CASSYGTSGANVLTF
TGCGCCAGCAGCTATGGGACAAGTGGGGCCAACGTCCTGACTTTC
>NA|TRBJ2-7|TRBV5-6|13|TRBD1
CASSLQGGPEQYF
TGTGCCAGCAGCTTACAAGGGGGCCCCGAGCAGTACTTC
>NA|TRBJ1-3|TRBV2|16|TRBD1
CASSQQGPSSGNTIYF
TGTGCCAGCAGCCAACAGGGGCCCAGCTCTGGAAACACCATATATTTT